These T cell receptor beta chains were read from a single sample in a study of T cell responses to AZD1222 COVID-19 vaccine. Clones were read by immunoSEQ multiplex PCR, and TCRdb kept only the in-frame ones, dropping some. The data hold about 140,000 clones, with around nine tenths observed a single time. The sample here was peripheral blood, taken on day 0 of AZD1222 vaccination. These receptors originate from an adult in good health. CDR3s include the opening cysteine and the closing phenylalanine or tryptophan. Fields, in order: V gene, clone size, J gene, CDR3 protein. The size field is filled for only some rows; it gives once, few, many or a size class.

V gene: TRBV14; clone size: .; J gene: TRBJ1-1; CDR3 protein: CASSQLGAFDRQLNTEAFF
V gene: TRBV6-5; clone size: .; J gene: TRBJ2-7; CDR3 protein: CASSYQTLAGEGEQYF
V gene: TRBV11-2; clone size: .; J gene: TRBJ1-5; CDR3 protein: CASSLEYSNQPQHF
V gene: TRBV11-3; clone size: .; J gene: TRBJ1-1; CDR3 protein: CASSEGGEAFF
V gene: TRBV15; clone size: .; J gene: TRBJ1-4; CDR3 protein: CATSREMTGKEKLFF
V gene: TRBV5-8; clone size: .; J gene: TRBJ2-3; CDR3 protein: CASSLEGANTQYF
V gene: TRBV5-1; clone size: once; J gene: TRBJ1-3; CDR3 protein: CASSPVKIASGNTIYF
V gene: TRBV6-1; clone size: .; J gene: TRBJ1-5; CDR3 protein: CASSEGAAQPQHF
V gene: TRBV30; clone size: .; J gene: TRBJ2-7; CDR3 protein: CAWRTLGSEQYF
V gene: TRBV7-2; clone size: .; J gene: TRBJ1-4; CDR3 protein: CASSLEVPLPKLFF
V gene: TRBV2; clone size: .; J gene: TRBJ1-6; CDR3 protein: CAARPGLDNSPLHF